The T cell receptor (beta chain) described here comes from a study of post-analysis software for immune sequencing data. General study findings and limits: Controls showed lower frequencies than patients for five TRBV segments, and TRBV5-6, TRBV5-1 and TRBV20-1 were among these.

Regarding this clonotype: Antigen specificity is unknown.

The TCR beta cDNA libraries contained unique molecular identifiers. One entry per CDR3 protein results from TCRdb running MiXCR on the PCR reads. The sample lists about half a million distinct CDR3 sequences, less than 45% occurring once. V lost 4 bases to trimming and J lost 9 bases; unmatched junction nucleotides: 8. Germline CDR1 DFQATT, CDR2 SNEGSKA (reference sequence). The CDR3 extends over 14 amino acids. The J gene is TRBJ2-1, the V gene TRBV20-1; 11 bases are shared with TRBD1. The sequencing sample was made of blood. This clonotype originated in a girl between 10 and 17 years old with multiple sclerosis. The CDR3 loop is CSAKPGTGGLEQFF. In nucleotides, the CDR3 is TGCAGTGCTAAACCCGGGACAGGGGGACTTGAGCAGTTCTTC.